Given below is one TCR beta chain in context. This clonotype was observed at least ten times. Its antigen is unknown. It has no much larger one-base neighbor in the sample; base qualities were not kept. This sample's time point label indicates: longitudinal time-point 1 (baseline). Libraries from unsorted PBMCs were made from 2 million PBMCs kept in RNAlater at -80 degrees C until RNA extraction. PBMCs were separated from peripheral blood using Ficoll-Hypaque density gradient centrifugation and then cryopreserved in liquid nitrogen. cDNA was synthesized by template-switch 5'RACE using a primer with a 10-nucleotide random unique molecular identifier that tagged each TCR transcript. Every sequencing run covered 15-18 subjects and yielded more than 170 million TCR-beta sequences. Total RNA was extracted with the RNeasy kit. The KAPA Real-time Library Amplification kit was used to amplify TCR-beta VDJ regions with primers targeting the TCR constant region and the 5'RACE anchor. Sample indexes and Illumina adaptors were added in a first PCR, and a second PCR then increased library yield. The roughly 650 bp TCR product was size-selected on a 2% E-gel SizeSelection system after Ampure bead purification. Library quality was checked on a Bioanalyzer, concentration was measured with Qubit, and libraries were quantified with the Kapa Library Quantification kit before pooling. An Illumina HiSeq 2500 sequenced the libraries paired-end 2 x 150 bp. To increase sequence diversity, roughly 24-30% phiX was spiked into each library pool. In the authors' own workflow: Quality-filtered reads were processed with the UMI-based MiGEC pipeline, which removed over 75% of raw TCR sequences during error correction. VDJ genes were aligned to IMGT germline references, and clonotypes were defined by unique CDR3 amino acid sequence plus V-J genes. Clonal expansion, Shannon diversity and CDR3 relatedness were evaluated with VDJtools (CalcPairwiseDistances, ClusterSamples), while phylogenetic trees were built in CLCbio workbench. Clones with at least 8 unique UMIs were defined as expanded, with this threshold being based on coefficient-of-variation modelling across technical triplicates. TCRdb reprocessed the public reads (quality trimming at Q25 with fastp, clone calling with MiXCR) and kept in-frame beta chains. Entries are consolidated by CDR3 protein sequence, retaining the most common genes and DNA. These V and J calls originate from TCRdb's pipeline instead of the authors' own analysis. The sample includes some 60,000 distinct CDR3 sequences, with around a tenth observed a single time. The ten largest clones capture 6% to 8.5% of the sample.

Taken from the germline V gene (reference sequence), the CDR1 and CDR2 loops are DFQATT and SNEGSKA. Trimming accounts for 6 bases at V and 2 bases at J, while the number of junction bases matched to no gene is 17. The CDR3 runs 19 amino acids, cysteine and phenylalanine included. The DNA shown is the 57-base CDR3, in frame from base 1. This entry belongs to a study of neurological immune-mediated disorders (dated by TCRdb to about 2019). Study-wide context: Peripheral blood TCR-beta repertoires from patients with HTLV-I-associated myelopathy (HAM/TSP), patients with multiple sclerosis, and healthy controls were compared in the study using UMI-based sequencing. Longitudinal HAM/TSP donors and healthy donors each had 3 time-points at intervals of about 3-45 months. The cohort included about 70 subjects: roughly 15 with HAM/TSP, around 34 with multiple sclerosis, and around 20 healthy controls. The approximately 100 TCR-beta libraries included longitudinal samples, technical triplicates and paired sorted CD4+ and CD8+ T-cell subsets alongside PBMC samples. General findings and caveats noted by the study authors: No identical CDR3 amino acid sequences were found to be shared among expanded clones across subjects, suggesting that TCR-beta repertoires were private in all groups. TCR clonal expansion was greatest in HAM/TSP patients and smallest in MS patients, who ranked below even healthy controls.

This receptor was identified in a male donor with HTLV-1-associated myelopathy (HAM/TSP). This chain is built from TRBV20-1 and TRBJ2-1; TRBD1 aligns with 12 central bases. Material: PBMCs. The CDR3 is CSARKPGQGAHSAYNEQFF. The DNA reads as follows: TGCAGTGCCAGAAAACCGGGACAGGGGGCCCACTCAGCCTACAATGAGCAGTTCTTC.